The 3 T cell receptor beta chains below all came from one sample that was sequenced in a study of blood T cells in healthy people across ages. A second roughly 6 to 11 cycle PCR used barcoded and J-beta primers. TCRdb processed the 5' RACE reads anew with MiXCR; each CDR3 protein has one entry. The table has roughly 700,000 distinct CDR3 sequences, 45% to 50% seen once; the top ten hold 30% to 35%. The sample comprised blood. The receptors were gathered from a woman aged 55-70 years in good health.

The chain is built from TRBV20-1 and TRBJ1-4; 7 positions agree with TRBD1. This CDR3 spans 15 amino acids. The V gene's germline CDR1 is DFQATT and CDR2 SNEGSKA (reference sequence). The V gene end was trimmed by 0 bases and the J gene end by 8 bases; junction bases not matched to a gene: 9. CDR3 bases: TGCAGTGCTAGAGACCCGAGACAGGGAGACGAAAAACTGTTTTTT. This gives the protein CSARDPRQGDEKLFF.

This clonotype showed up just a few times. V usage is TRBV4-2 and J usage is TRBJ1-2, with no clear D. The CDR3 has 16 residues. V lost 0 bases, J lost 4 bases, and 15 bases lay in between. Looked up from germline, CDR1 is LGHNA and CDR2 is YNFKEQ. CDR3 nucleotides: TGTGCCAGCAGCCAAGAGGGTACCGGTGAACTCTATGGCTACACCTTC. It specifies CASSQEGTGELYGYTF.

The chain has TRBV5-4 and TRBJ1-1; possible D gene TRBD1, 5 bases. CDR3 length: 15 residues. Between the trimmed V and J ends, which lost 2 bases and 0 bases, there was a span of 11 bases. In germline, CDR1 is SGHNT, CDR2 YYREEE (reference sequence). CDR3 amino acids: CASSLSRGLNTEAFF. In nucleotides, the CDR3 is TGTGCCAGCAGCTTATCTCGGGGCCTGAACACTGAAGCTTTCTTT.